The clone carrying this T cell receptor (beta chain) was seen repeatedly, ten times or more. Each ophthalmopathy patient scored at least 3 on the Clinical Activity Score and at least 4 on NOSPECS grade, with duration under 3 months. Diagnosis relied on clinical symptoms, serum thyroxine and TRAb, thyroid ultrasound and orbital computed tomography. The data were taken from a study of T cells in Graves' hyperthyroidism and ophthalmopathy. The CDR3 has 12 residues. The germline V gene has CDR1 LNHNV and CDR2 YYDKDF (reference sequence). The V end was cut by 1 base, the J end by 5 bases, with 5 bases between. The investigators amplified TCR beta CDR3 regions from RNA transcripts. In the first-round RT-PCR of the TCR CDR3, the HTBI primer set was used. TCRdb fed the multiplex PCR reads into MiXCR, producing one record per CDR3 protein. The profile shows roughly 240,000 distinct CDR3 sequences, about 15% of them singletons.

This chain uses TRBV15 with TRBJ1-1; D remains ambiguous. This clonotype originated in a woman aged 18-29 years with Graves' ophthalmopathy. Material for sequencing was blood. Written as DNA, the CDR3 is TGTGCCACCAGCAGAGGCTCGACTGAAGCTTTCTTT. Protein: CATSRGSTEAFF. Full variable domain (remainder filled in from reference TRBV15 and TRBJ1-1): DAMVIQNPRYQVTQFGKPVTLSCSQTLNHNVMYWYQQKSSQAPKLLFHYYDKDFNNEADTPDNFQSRRPNTSFCFLDIRSPGLGDTAMYLCATSRGSTEAFFGQGTRLTVV.